A selection of T cell receptor beta chains follows, all from one sample in a study of shared clonotypes between healthy human individuals. TCRdb's copy holds only in-frame clones and misses some; the assay was immunoSEQ multiplex PCR. Among about 380,000 clones listed, about 96% were seen once. The sequencing sample was made of memory CD8+ T cells sorted from blood. The source of these receptors is a man aged 30-40 years in good health. CDR3s include the opening cysteine and the closing phenylalanine or tryptophan. Fields, in order: D gene, V gene, clone size, J gene, CDR3 protein, CDR3 DNA. The D gene is left open where the match is weak. Clone size is given for some rows only: seen once, a few or many times, or a class if the clone is expanded.

.	TRBV6-5	.	TRBJ1-5	CAASGHSGQPQHF	TGTGCCGCCTCGGGACATTCGGGTCAGCCCCAGCATTTT
.	TRBV2	.	TRBJ2-1	CASRTLLSIYNEQFF	TGTGCCAGCAGAACCCTCCTCTCAATTTACAATGAGCAGTTCTTC
.	TRBV27	.	TRBJ2-3	CASSFIGGATDTQYF	TGTGCCAGCAGTTTTATCGGTGGGGCCACAGATACGCAGTATTTT
.	TRBV11-2	.	TRBJ1-1	CASSLATTEAFF	TGTGCCAGCAGCTTAGCTACCACTGAAGCTTTCTTT
TRBD2	TRBV7-2	few	TRBJ2-2	CASSLLGLADTGELFF	TGTGCCAGCAGCTTACTAGGACTAGCGGACACCGGGGAGCTGTTTTTT
TRBD2	TRBV9	.	TRBJ2-3	CASSVGTSGTDTQYF	TGTGCCAGCAGTGTCGGGACTAGCGGCACAGATACGCAGTATTTT
TRBD2	TRBV5-6	.	TRBJ2-3	CASSFVGLAGGTTDTQYF	TGTGCCAGCAGCTTTGTTGGGCTAGCGGGAGGTACCACAGATACGCAGTATTTT
TRBD1	TRBV5-1	once	TRBJ2-1	CASSLGQGGNEQFF	TGCGCCAGCAGCTTGGGACAGGGGGGCAATGAGCAGTTCTTC
.	TRBV28	.	TRBJ1-5	CASSLGGAEPQHF	TGTGCCAGCAGTTTAGGGGGCGCAGAGCCCCAGCATTTT
.	TRBV4-1	.	TRBJ1-1	CASSQESSWQPLNTEAFF	TGCGCCAGCAGCCAAGAGAGTAGCTGGCAGCCACTGAACACTGAAGCTTTCTTT
.	TRBV5-1	.	TRBJ2-5	CASSLASSFETQYF	TGCGCCAGCAGCTTGGCGTCTAGCTTCGAGACCCAGTACTTC
TRBD2	TRBV12-5	.	TRBJ2-2	CASGPGTSDPFGGELFF	TGTGCTAGTGGTCCGGGGACTAGCGACCCTTTTGGGGGGGAGCTGTTTTTT
TRBD2	TRBV5-1	once	TRBJ2-7	CASSLAGGTYEQYF	TGCGCCAGCAGCTTGGCGGGAGGCACCTACGAGCAGTACTTC
.	TRBV11-1	.	TRBJ2-1	CASSFFLALANEQFF	TGTGCCAGCAGCTTCTTCCTAGCCCTGGCCAATGAGCAGTTCTTC
.	TRBV7-3	.	TRBJ2-3	CASSLNTPVSPQYF	TGTGCCAGCAGCTTAAACACTCCCGTCAGTCCGCAGTATTTT
.	TRBV19	.	TRBJ2-2	CASSIYVGQAGELFF	TGTGCCAGTAGTATATACGTCGGGCAGGCCGGGGAGCTGTTTTTT
.	TRBV27	.	TRBJ1-1	CASRDRSFGGNTEAFF	TGTGCCAGCAGGGATAGATCGTTCGGGGGAAACACTGAAGCTTTCTTT
TRBD2	TRBV7-9	.	TRBJ2-3	CASSRLAGYATDTQYF	TGTGCCAGCAGCCGACTAGCAGGATATGCCACAGATACGCAGTATTTT
.	TRBV6-5	.	TRBJ2-3	CASSYSISTDTQYF	TGTGCCAGCAGTTACTCGATCAGCACAGATACGCAGTATTTT
.	TRBV7-6	.	TRBJ1-1	CASSAARNTEAFF	TGTGCCAGCAGCGCTGCAAGGAACACTGAAGCTTTCTTT
.	TRBV7-3	.	TRBJ2-2	CASSRDPPGELFF	TGTGCCAGCAGCCGTGACCCCCCCGGGGAGCTGTTTTTT
TRBD1	TRBV14	.	TRBJ2-3	CASSQGTGFIDTQYF	TGTGCCAGCAGCCAAGGGACAGGTTTTATAGATACGCAGTATTTT
.	TRBV7-2	.	TRBJ2-7	CASSLRGYEQYF	TGTGCCAGCAGCTTGAGGGGCTACGAGCAGTACTTC
.	TRBV6-1	.	TRBJ2-7	CASSFTPGPYEQYF	TGTGCCAGCAGTTTCACACCGGGACCCTACGAGCAGTACTTC
.	TRBV12-5	.	TRBJ2-7	CASGFGESYEQYF	TGTGCTAGTGGTTTTGGGGAGAGCTACGAGCAGTACTTC
.	TRBV10-1	.	TRBJ1-3	CASSESPGSGGNTIYF	TGCGCCAGCAGTGAGTCCCCGGGCTCCGGTGGAAACACCATATATTTT
.	TRBV5-1	.	TRBJ2-2	CASSQGRTPFANTGELFF	TGCGCCAGCAGCCAGGGACGGACACCCTTCGCGAACACCGGGGAGCTGTTTTTT
.	TRBV28	.	TRBJ2-7	CASSLPRSGTYYLGQYF	TGTGCCAGCAGCCTACCTAGATCCGGGACGTACTACCTCGGGCAGTACTTC
.	TRBV30	.	TRBJ2-6	CAWRGFGANVLTF	TGTGCCTGGAGGGGGTTCGGGGCCAACGTCCTGACTTTC
TRBD1	TRBV7-2	.	TRBJ2-3	CASSLGLSGGADTQYF	TGTGCCAGCAGCTTAGGCCTTTCAGGGGGCGCAGATACGCAGTATTTT
TRBD1	TRBV19	few	TRBJ2-1	CASSITGGSYNEQFF	TGTGCCAGTAGTATTACAGGGGGCTCCTACAATGAGCAGTTCTTC
TRBD2	TRBV7-9	.	TRBJ2-7	CASSRRGEGFYEQYF	TGTGCCAGCAGTCGCCGGGGGGAGGGGTTCTACGAGCAGTACTTC
.	TRBV6-6	.	TRBJ2-1	CASTPGHSSYNEQFF	TGTGCCAGCACCCCGGGACACAGCTCCTACAATGAGCAGTTCTTC
.	TRBV4-1	.	TRBJ2-5	CASSRYEASGRGARETQYF	TGCGCCAGCAGCCGCTACGAGGCTAGCGGTAGGGGGGCACGAGAGACCCAGTACTTC
TRBD1	TRBV5-6	.	TRBJ2-1	CASSLDREVQFF	TGTGCCAGCAGTTTGGACAGGGAGGTGCAGTTCTTC
.	TRBV5-5	.	TRBJ1-5	CASSLRQVGQPQHF	TGTGCCAGCAGCTTGCGACAGGTAGGACAGCCCCAGCATTTT
TRBD2	TRBV30	.	TRBJ2-7	CASQLAGTYEQYF	TGTGCCTCCCAACTAGCGGGGACCTACGAGCAGTACTTC
.	TRBV28	.	TRBJ1-2	CASSSPSMGAYGYTF	TGTGCCAGCAGTTCTCCCTCAATGGGTGCCTATGGCTACACCTTC
.	TRBV28	.	TRBJ1-2	CASMSALRANYGYTF	TGTGCCAGCATGTCGGCCTTAAGGGCTAACTATGGCTACACCTTC
.	TRBV4-1	.	TRBJ1-1	CASSQGSGGAEAFF	TGCGCCAGCAGCCAAGGTTCGGGGGGGGCTGAAGCTTTCTTT
.	TRBV5-4	.	TRBJ2-7	CASSLRGASYEQYF	TGTGCCAGCAGCTTGAGGGGGGCTAGCTACGAGCAGTACTTC
.	TRBV4-2	.	TRBJ2-3	CASSQVIQGLTDTQYF	TGTGCCAGCAGCCAAGTAATCCAGGGACTCACAGATACGCAGTATTTT
.	TRBV7-3	once	TRBJ2-1	CASSPGGNNEQFF	TGTGCCAGCAGCCCAGGGGGGAACAATGAGCAGTTCTTC
.	TRBV6-1	few	TRBJ1-5	CARYQPQPQHF	TGTGCCAGATACCAACCGCAGCCCCAGCATTTT
.	TRBV30	.	TRBJ2-2	CAWSVEGRTGELFF	TGTGCCTGGAGTGTAGAGGGGCGCACCGGGGAGCTGTTTTTT